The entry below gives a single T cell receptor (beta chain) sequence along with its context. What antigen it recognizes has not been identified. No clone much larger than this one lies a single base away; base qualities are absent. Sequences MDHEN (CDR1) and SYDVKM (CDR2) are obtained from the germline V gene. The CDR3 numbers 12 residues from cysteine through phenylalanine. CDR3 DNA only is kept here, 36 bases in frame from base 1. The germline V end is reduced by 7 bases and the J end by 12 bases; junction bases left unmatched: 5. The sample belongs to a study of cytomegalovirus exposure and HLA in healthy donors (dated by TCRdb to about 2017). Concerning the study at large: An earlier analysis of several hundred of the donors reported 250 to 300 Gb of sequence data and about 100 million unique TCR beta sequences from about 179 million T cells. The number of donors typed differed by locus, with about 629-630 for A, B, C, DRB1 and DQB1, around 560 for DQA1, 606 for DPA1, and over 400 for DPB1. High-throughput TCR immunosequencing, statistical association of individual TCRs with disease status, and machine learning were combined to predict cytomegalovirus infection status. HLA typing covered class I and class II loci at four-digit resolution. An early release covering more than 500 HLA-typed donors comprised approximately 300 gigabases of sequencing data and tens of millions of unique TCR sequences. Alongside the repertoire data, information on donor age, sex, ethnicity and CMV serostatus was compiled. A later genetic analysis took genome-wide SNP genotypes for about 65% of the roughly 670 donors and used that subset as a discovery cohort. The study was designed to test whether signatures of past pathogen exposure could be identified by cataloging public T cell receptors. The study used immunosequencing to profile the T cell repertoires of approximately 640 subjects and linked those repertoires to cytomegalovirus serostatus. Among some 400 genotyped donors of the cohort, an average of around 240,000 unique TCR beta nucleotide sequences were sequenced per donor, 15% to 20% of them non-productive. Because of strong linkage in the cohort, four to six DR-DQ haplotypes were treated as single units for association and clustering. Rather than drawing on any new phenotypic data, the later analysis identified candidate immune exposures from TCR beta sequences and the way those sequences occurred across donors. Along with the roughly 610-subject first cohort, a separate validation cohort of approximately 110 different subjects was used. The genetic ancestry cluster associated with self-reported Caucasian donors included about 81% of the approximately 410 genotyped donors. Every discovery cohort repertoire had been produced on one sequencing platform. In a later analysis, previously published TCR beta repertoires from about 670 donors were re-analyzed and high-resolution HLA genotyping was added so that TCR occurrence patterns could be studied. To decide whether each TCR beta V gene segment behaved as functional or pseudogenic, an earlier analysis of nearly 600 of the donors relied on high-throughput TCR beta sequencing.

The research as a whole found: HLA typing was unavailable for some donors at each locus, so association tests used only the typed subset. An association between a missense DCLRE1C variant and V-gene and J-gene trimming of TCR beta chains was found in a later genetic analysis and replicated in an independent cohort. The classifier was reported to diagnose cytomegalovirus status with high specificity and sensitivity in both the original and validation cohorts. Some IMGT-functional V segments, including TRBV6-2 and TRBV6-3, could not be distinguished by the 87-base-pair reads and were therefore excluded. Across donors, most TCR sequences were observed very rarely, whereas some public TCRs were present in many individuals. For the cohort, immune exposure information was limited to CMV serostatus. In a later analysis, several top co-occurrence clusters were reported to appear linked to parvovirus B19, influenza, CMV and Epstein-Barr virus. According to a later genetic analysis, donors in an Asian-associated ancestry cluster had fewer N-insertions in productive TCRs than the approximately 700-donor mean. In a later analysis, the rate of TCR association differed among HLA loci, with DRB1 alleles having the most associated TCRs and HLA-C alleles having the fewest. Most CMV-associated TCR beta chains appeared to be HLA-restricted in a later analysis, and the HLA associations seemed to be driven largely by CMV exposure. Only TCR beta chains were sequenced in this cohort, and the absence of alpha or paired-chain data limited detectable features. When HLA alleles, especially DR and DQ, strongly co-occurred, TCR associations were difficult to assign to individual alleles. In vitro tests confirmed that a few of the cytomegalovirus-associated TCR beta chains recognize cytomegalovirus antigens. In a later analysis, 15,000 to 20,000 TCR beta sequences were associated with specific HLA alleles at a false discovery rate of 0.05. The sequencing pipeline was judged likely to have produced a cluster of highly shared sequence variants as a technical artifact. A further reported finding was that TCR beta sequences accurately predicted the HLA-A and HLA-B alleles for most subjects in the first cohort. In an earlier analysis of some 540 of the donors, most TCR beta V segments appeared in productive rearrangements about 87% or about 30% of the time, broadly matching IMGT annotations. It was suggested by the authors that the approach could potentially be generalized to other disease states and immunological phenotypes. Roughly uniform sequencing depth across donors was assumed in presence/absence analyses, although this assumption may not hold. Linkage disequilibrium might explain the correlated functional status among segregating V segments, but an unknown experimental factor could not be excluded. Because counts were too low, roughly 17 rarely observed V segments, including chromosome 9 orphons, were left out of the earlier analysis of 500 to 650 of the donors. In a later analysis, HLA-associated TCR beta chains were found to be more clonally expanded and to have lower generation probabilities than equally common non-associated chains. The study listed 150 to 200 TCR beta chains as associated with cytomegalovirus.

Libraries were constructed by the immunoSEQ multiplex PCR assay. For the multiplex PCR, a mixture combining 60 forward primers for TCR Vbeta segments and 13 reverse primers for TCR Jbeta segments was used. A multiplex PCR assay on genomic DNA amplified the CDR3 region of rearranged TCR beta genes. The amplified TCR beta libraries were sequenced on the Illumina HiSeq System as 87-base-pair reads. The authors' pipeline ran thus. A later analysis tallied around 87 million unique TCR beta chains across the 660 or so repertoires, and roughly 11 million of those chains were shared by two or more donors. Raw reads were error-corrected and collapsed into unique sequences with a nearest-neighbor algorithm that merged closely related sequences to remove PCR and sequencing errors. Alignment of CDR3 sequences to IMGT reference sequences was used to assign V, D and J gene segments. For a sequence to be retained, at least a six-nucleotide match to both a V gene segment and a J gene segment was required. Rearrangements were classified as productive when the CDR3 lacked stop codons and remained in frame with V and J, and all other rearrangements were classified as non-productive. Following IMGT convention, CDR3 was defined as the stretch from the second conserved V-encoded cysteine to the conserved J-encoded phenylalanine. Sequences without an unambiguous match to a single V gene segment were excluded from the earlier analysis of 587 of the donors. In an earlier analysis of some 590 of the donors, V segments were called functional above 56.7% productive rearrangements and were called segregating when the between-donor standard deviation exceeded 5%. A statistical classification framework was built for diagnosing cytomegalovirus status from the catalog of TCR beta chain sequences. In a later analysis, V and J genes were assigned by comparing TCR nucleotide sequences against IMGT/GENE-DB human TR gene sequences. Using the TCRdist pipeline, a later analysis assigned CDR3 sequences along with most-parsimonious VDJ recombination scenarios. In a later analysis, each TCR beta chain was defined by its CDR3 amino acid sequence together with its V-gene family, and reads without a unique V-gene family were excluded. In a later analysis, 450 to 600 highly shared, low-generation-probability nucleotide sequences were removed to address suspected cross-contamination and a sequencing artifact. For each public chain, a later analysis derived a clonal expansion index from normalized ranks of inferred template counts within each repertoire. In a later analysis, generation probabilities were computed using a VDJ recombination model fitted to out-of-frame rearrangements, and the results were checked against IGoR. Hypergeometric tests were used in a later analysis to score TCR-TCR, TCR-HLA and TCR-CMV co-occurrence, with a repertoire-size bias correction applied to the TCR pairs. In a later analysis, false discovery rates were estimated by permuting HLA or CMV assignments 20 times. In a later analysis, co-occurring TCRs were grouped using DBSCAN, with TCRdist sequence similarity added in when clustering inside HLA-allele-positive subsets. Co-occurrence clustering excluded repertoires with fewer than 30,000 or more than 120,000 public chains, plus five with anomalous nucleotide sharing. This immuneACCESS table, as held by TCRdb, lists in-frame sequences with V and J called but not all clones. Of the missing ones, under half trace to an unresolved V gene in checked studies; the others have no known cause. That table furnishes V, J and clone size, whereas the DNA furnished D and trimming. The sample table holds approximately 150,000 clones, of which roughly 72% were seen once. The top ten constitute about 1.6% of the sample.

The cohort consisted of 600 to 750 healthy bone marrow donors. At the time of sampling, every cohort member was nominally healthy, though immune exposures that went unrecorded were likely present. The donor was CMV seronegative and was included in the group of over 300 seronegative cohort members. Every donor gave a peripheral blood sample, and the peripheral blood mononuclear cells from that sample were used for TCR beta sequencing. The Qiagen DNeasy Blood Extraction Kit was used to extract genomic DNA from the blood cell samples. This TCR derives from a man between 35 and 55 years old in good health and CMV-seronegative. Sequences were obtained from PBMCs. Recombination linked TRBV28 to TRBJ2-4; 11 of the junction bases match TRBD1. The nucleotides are TGTGCCAGCACCCCGGACAGGGGGCGTCAGTACTTC. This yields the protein CASTPDRGRQYF. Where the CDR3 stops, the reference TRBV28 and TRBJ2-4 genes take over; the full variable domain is DVKVTQSSRYLVKRTGEKVFLECVQDMDHENMFWYRQDPGLGLRLIYFSYDVKMKEKGDIPEGYSVSREKKERFSLILESASTNQTSMYLCASTPDRGRQYFGAGTRLSVL.